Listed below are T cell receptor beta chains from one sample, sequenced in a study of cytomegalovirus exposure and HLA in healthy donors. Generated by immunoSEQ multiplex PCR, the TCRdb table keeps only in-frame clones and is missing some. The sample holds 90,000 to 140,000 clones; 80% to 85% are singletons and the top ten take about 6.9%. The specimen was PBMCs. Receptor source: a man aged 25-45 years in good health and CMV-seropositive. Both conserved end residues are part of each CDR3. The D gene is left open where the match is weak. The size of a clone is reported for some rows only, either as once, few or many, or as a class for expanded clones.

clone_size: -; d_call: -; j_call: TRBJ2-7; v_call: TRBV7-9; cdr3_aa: CASSPLSEQYF; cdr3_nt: TGTGCCAGCAGTCCCCTTAGCGAGCAGTACTTC
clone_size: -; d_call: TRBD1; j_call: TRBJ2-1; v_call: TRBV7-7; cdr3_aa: CASSLTGTGGHEQFF; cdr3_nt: TGTGCTAGCAGCTTAACCGGGACAGGGGGCCATGAGCAGTTCTTC
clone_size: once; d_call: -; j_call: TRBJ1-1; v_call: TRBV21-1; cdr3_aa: CASRLSGRQGNTEAFF; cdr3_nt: TGTGCCAGCAGGTTATCCGGGAGACAGGGCAACACTGAAGCTTTCTTT
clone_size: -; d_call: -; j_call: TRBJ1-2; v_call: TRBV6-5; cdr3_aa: CASTLRGGPGGYTF; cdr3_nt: TGTGCCAGCACGTTAAGGGGAGGCCCGGGGGGCTACACCTTC
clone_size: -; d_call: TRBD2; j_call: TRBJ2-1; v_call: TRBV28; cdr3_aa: CASSSRGTKEQFF; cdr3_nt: TGTGCCAGCAGTTCCCGAGGGACTAAAGAGCAGTTCTTC
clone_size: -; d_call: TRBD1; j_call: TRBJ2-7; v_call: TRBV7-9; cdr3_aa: CASSADRGAPINEQYF; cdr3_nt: TGTGCCAGCAGCGCGGACAGGGGGGCCCCGATAAATGAGCAGTACTTC
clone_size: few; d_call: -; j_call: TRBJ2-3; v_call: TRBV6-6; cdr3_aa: CASSYLGPSTDTQYF; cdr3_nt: TGTGCCAGCAGTTACCTAGGCCCTAGCACAGATACGCAGTATTTT
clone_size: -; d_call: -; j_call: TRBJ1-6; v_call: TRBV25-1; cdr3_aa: CASSGPGFGYSPLHF; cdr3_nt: TGTGCCAGCAGTGGCCCCGGGTTTGGCTATTCACCCCTCCACTTT
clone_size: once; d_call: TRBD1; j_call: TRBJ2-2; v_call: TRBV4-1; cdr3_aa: CASSHPGQGTGELFF; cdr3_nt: TGCGCCAGCAGCCACCCGGGACAGGGGACCGGGGAGCTGTTTTTT
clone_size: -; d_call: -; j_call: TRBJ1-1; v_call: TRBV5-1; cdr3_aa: CASSLGVTGNTEAFF; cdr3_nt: TGCGCCAGCAGTCTCGGGGTGACGGGCAACACTGAAGCTTTCTTT
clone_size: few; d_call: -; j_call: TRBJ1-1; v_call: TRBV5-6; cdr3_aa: CASSLVSGDRAFF; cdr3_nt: TGTGCCAGCAGCTTGGTGTCGGGGGATAGGGCTTTCTTT
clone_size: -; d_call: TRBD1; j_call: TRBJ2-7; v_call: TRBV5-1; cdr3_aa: CASSLASGTGRDEQYF; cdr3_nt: TGCGCCAGCAGCCTCGCTTCGGGGACAGGGAGGGACGAGCAGTACTTC
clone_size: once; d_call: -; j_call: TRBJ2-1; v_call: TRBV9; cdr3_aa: CASEGSGLTPYDYNEQFF; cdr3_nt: TGTGCCAGCGAAGGTAGCGGCTTAACCCCTTATGATTACAATGAGCAGTTCTTC
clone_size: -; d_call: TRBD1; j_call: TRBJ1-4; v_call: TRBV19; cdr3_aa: CASSRRTGLAEKLFF; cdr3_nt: TGTGCCAGTAGCCGCCGGACAGGGCTGGCCGAAAAACTGTTTTTT
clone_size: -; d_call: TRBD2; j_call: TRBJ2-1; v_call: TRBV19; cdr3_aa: CASSSGDYYNEQFF; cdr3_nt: TGTGCCAGTAGTAGCGGGGACTACTACAATGAGCAGTTCTTC
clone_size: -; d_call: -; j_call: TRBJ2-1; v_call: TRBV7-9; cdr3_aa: CASSQNPRGNEQFF; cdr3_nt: TGTGCCAGCAGCCAAAACCCTAGGGGGAATGAGCAGTTCTTC
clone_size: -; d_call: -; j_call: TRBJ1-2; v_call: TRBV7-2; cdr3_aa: CASSRREGALYGYTF; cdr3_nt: TGTGCCAGCAGCCGTCGTGAGGGAGCCCTCTATGGCTACACCTTC
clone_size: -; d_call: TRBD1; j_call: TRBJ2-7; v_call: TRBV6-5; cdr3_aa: CASSNGGQGINEQYF; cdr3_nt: TGTGCCAGCAGTAACGGGGGACAGGGAATTAACGAGCAGTACTTC
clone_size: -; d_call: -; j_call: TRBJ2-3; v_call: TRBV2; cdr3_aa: CASTNRARTDTQYF; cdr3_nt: TGTGCCAGCACGAACAGGGCTCGCACAGATACGCAGTATTTT
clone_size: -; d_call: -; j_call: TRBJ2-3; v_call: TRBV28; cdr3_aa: CASSLVQGGTDTQYF; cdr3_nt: TGTGCCAGCAGTTTGGTACAGGGCGGTACAGATACGCAGTATTTT
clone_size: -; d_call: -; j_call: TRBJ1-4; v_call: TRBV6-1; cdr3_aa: CASSELQGEDEKLFF; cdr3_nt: TGTGCCAGCAGTGAACTACAGGGCGAGGATGAAAAACTGTTTTTT
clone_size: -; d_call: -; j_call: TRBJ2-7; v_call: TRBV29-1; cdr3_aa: CSVGSLSSYEQYF; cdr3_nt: TGCAGCGTGGGGAGTCTTTCGTCCTACGAGCAGTACTTC
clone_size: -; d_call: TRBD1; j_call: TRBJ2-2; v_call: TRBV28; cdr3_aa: CASGTGGYPGELFF; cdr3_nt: TGTGCCAGCGGGACAGGGGGTTATCCCGGGGAGCTGTTTTTT
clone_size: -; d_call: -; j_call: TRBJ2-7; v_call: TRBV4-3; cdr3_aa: CASSQGLGHSVEQYF; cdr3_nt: TGCGCCAGCAGCCAAGGCCTGGGACATTCTGTCGAGCAGTACTTC
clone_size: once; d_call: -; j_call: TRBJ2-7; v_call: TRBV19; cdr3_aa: CASSPGLSSYEQYF; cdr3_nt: TGTGCCAGTAGTCCAGGGCTGAGCTCCTACGAGCAGTACTTC
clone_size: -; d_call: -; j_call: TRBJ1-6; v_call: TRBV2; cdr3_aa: CASSGNPGSPLHF; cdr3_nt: TGTGCCAGCAGTGGTAACCCGGGTTCACCCCTCCACTTT
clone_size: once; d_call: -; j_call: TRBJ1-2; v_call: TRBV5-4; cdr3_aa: CASSLGSQVGGYGYTF; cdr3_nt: TGTGCCAGCAGCTTGGGCTCGCAGGTGGGAGGCTATGGCTACACCTTC
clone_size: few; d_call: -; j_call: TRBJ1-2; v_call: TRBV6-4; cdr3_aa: CASSPGQRNYGYTF; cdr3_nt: TGTGCCAGCAGTCCGGGACAACGTAACTATGGCTACACCTTC
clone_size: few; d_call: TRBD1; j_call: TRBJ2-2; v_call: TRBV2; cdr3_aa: CAGLQGSGELFF; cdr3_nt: TGTGCCGGTTTACAGGGGAGCGGGGAGCTGTTTTTT
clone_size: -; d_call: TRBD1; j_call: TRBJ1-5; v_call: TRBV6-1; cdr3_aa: CASSERGLGVRQPQHF; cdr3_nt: TGTGCCAGCAGTGAAAGGGGGCTGGGTGTTCGTCAGCCCCAGCATTTT
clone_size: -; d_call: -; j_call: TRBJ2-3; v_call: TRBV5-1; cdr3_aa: CASSLQGPDTQYF; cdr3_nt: TGCGCCAGCAGCTTACAGGGTCCAGATACGCAGTATTTT
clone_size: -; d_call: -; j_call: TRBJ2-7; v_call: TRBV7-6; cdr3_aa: CASSGQNYEQYF; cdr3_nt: TGTGCCAGCAGCGGACAGAACTACGAGCAGTACTTC
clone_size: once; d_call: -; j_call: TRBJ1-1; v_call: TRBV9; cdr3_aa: CASSVEGVPRGNTEAFF; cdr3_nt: TGTGCCAGCAGCGTAGAGGGAGTCCCCCGCGGGAACACTGAAGCTTTCTTT
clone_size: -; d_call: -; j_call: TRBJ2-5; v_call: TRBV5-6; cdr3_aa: CASSFGLSETQYF; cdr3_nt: TGTGCCAGCAGCTTTGGACTCTCGGAGACCCAGTACTTC
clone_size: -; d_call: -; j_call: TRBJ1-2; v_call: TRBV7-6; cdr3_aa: CASSLWQADGYTF; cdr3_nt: TGTGCCAGCAGCTTATGGCAAGCGGACGGCTACACCTTC
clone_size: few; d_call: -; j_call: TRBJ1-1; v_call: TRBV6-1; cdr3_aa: CASSKSVVMNTEAFF; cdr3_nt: TGTGCCAGCAGTAAATCGGTAGTAATGAACACTGAAGCTTTCTTT
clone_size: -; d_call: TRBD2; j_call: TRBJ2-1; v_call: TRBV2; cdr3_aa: CASGTSGGYNEQFF; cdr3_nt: TGTGCCAGCGGGACTAGCGGGGGTTACAATGAGCAGTTCTTC
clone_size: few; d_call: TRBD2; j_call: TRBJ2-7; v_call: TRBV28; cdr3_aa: CASSLVAGSSYEQYF; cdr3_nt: TGTGCCAGCAGTCTCGTAGCGGGGAGCTCCTACGAGCAGTACTTC
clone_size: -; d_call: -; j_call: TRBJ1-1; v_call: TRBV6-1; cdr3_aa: CASSAYTEAFF; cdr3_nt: TGTGCCAGCAGTGCGTACACTGAAGCTTTCTTT
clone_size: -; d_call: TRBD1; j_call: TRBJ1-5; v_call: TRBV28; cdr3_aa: CASMYRGRVNQPQHF; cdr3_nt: TGTGCCAGCATGTACAGGGGGCGCGTCAATCAGCCCCAGCATTTT